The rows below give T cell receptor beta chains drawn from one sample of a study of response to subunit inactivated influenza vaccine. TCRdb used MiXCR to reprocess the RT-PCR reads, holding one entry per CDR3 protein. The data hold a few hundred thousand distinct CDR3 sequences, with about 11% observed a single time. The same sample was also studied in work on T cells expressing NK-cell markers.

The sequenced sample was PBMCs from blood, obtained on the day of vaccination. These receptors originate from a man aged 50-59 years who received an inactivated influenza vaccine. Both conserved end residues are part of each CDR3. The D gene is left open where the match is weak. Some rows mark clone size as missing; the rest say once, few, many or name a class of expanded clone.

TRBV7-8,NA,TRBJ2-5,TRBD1,CASSLAQGAVETQYF,TGTGCCAGCAGCTTAGCTCAGGGGGCGGTTGAGACCCAGTACTTC
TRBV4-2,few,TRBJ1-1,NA,CASSQDQNRAGDTEAFF,TGTGCCAGCAGCCAAGATCAAAACCGAGCCGGAGACACTGAAGCTTTCTTT
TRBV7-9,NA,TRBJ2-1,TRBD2,CASTRTSGTHNEQFF,TGTGCCAGCACCCGGACTAGCGGGACCCACAATGAGCAGTTCTTC
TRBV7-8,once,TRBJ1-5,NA,CASSLDTEVDNQPQHF,TGTGCCAGCAGCTTAGATACAGAGGTCGACAATCAGCCCCAGCATTTT
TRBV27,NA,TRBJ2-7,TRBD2,CASSKATSVTTYEQYF,TGTGCCAGCAGTAAAGCCACTAGCGTCACAACCTACGAGCAGTACTTC
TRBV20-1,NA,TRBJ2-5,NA,CSAILADQETQYF,TGCAGTGCTATATTGGCAGACCAAGAGACCCAGTACTTC
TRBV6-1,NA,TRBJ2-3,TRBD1,CASRTDRGFFTDTQYF,TGTGCCAGCAGGACGGACAGGGGATTCTTCACAGATACGCAGTATTTT
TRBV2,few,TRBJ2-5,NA,CASSAVGEGETQYF,TGTGCCAGCAGTGCCGTGGGGGAAGGGGAGACCCAGTACTTC
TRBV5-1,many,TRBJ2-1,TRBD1,CASSPGGNNEQFF,TGCGCCAGCAGCCCAGGGGGCAACAATGAGCAGTTCTTC
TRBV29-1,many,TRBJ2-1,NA,CSSQGGVEQFF,TGCAGCTCCCAGGGGGGAGTTGAGCAGTTCTTC
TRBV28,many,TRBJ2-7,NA,CASSWGDEQYF,TGTGCCAGCAGTTGGGGCGACGAGCAGTACTTC
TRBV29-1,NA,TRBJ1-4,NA,CSVAGLGGEKLFF,TGCAGCGTCGCGGGACTAGGTGGTGAAAAACTGTTTTTT
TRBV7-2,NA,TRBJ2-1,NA,CASSLGLVNDEQFF,TGTGCCAGCAGCTTAGGACTAGTCAACGATGAGCAGTTCTTC
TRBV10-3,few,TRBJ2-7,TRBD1,CAISRGTGGFNEQYF,TGTGCCATCAGTCGGGGGACAGGGGGATTTAACGAGCAGTACTTC
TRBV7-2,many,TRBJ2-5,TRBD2,CASSPGQAGFGGETQYF,TGTGCCAGCAGCCCCGGTCAAGCGGGATTTGGGGGAGAGACCCAGTACTTC
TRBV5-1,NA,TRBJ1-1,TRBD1,CASSLVGRGSTEAFF,TGCGCCAGCAGCTTGGTGGGCAGGGGGAGCACTGAAGCTTTCTTT
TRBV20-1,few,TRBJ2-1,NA,CSAIQGLSYNEQFF,TGCAGTGCTATTCAGGGTCTCTCCTACAATGAGCAGTTCTTC
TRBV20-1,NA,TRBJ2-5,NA,CSASEGDQETQYF,TGCAGTGCTAGCGAGGGGGACCAAGAGACCCAGTACTTC
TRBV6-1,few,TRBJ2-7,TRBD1,CASSRGQGRYHEQYF,TGTGCCAGCAGCCGCGGACAGGGAAGGTACCACGAGCAGTACTTC
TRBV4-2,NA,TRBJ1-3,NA,CASSQDTGNTIYF,TGTGCCAGCAGCCAAGATACTGGAAACACCATATATTTT
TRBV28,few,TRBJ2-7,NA,CASKGYTELTYEQYF,TGTGCCAGCAAGGGATATACGGAACTTACCTACGAGCAGTACTTC
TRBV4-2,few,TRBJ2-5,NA,CASSQEWDWTTQETQYF,TGTGCCAGCAGCCAAGAATGGGACTGGACCACCCAAGAGACCCAGTACTTC
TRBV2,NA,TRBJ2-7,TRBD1,CASSARTGDEQYF,TGTGCCAGCAGTGCGCGAACAGGGGACGAGCAGTACTTC
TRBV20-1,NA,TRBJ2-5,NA,CSARDMHRGETQYF,TGCAGTGCTAGAGATATGCACAGAGGAGAGACCCAGTACTTC
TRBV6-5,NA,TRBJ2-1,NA,CASSYSRDNEQFF,TGTGCCAGCAGTTACTCGCGGGACAATGAGCAGTTCTTC
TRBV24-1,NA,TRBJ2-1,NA,CATGSGTSYNEQFF,TGTGCCACGGGGTCGGGGACCTCCTACAATGAGCAGTTCTTC
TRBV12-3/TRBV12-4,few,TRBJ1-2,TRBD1,CASSPGTGGSDGYTF,TGTGCCAGCAGTCCCGGGACAGGGGGAAGTGATGGCTACACCTTC
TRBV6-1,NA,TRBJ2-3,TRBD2,CASSSSGKGADTQYF,TGTGCCAGCAGTAGTAGCGGGAAGGGCGCAGATACGCAGTATTTT
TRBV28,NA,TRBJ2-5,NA,CASSLPTGLGETQYF,TGTGCCAGCAGTCTCCCCACAGGGTTAGGAGAGACCCAGTACTTC
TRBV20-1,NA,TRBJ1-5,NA,CSARGRNSNQPQHF,TGCAGTGCTAGAGGTCGGAATAGCAATCAGCCCCAGCATTTT
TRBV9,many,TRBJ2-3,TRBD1,CASSVTPGQGINTQYF,TGTGCCAGCAGCGTAACCCCGGGACAGGGGATAAATACGCAGTATTTT
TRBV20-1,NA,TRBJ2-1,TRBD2,CSAVGLAGPYNEQFF,TGCAGTGCGGTGGGACTAGCGGGGCCCTACAATGAGCAGTTCTTC
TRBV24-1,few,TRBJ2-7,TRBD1,CATSGPPGQGSSSSSYEQYF,TGTGCCACCAGTGGCCCTCCGGGACAGGGTTCGTCCTCTAGCTCCTACGAGCAGTACTTC
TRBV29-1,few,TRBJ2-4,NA,CSVEDFGNIQYF,TGCAGCGTTGAAGATTTTGGAAACATTCAGTACTTC
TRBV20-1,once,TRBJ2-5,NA,CSARKSARETQYF,TGCAGTGCTAGAAAGTCTGCGCGGGAGACCCAGTACTTC
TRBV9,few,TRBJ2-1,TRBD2,CASSVRLAGDNEQFF,TGTGCCAGCAGCGTGAGACTAGCGGGAGACAATGAGCAGTTCTTC
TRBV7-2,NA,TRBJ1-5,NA,CASRTGNQPQHF,TGTGCCAGCAGAACAGGTAATCAGCCCCAGCATTTT
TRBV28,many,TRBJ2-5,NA,CASSPVGMGTQYF,TGTGCCAGCAGTCCCGTAGGGATGGGGACCCAGTACTTC
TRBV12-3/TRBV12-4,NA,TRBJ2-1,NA,CASSFRGSIFNEQFF,TGTGCCAGCAGTTTTAGGGGGAGTATATTCAATGAGCAGTTCTTC
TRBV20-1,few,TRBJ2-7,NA,CSASGSKREQYF,TGCAGTGCTAGCGGGAGTAAACGCGAGCAGTACTTC
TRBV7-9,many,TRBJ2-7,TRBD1,CASSPRGPYEQYF,TGTGCCAGCAGTCCCAGGGGGCCCTACGAGCAGTACTTC
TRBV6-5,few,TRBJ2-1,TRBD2,CASSYLLPGGEYNEQFF,TGTGCCAGCAGTTACCTTTTGCCCGGGGGGGAGTACAATGAGCAGTTCTTC
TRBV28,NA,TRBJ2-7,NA,CASISGSRGSEQYF,TGTGCCAGCATTTCCGGGTCCCGGGGCTCCGAGCAGTACTTC
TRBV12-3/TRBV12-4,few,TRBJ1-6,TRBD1,CASSATGVFYNSPLHF,TGTGCCAGCAGCGCGACAGGGGTTTTTTATAATTCACCCCTCCACTTT
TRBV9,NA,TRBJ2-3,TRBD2,CASSVEGTSVDTQYF,TGTGCCAGCAGCGTAGAAGGGACTAGCGTAGATACGCAGTATTTT
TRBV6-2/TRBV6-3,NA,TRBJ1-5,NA,CASRAAWLGDQPQHF,TGTGCCAGCAGAGCAGCGTGGCTAGGGGATCAGCCCCAGCATTTT